This T cell receptor beta chain appears in the sequencing data of a study of blood T cell repertoires in COVID-19. Looking at the study overall: Collection of acute and convalescent COVID-19 samples took place in the United States, Italy and Spain.

Per the original data handling: Amplification of reference gene primers provided the estimated nucleated cell counts. Some clones are missing from TCRdb's copy, which holds only in-frame ones; the method was immunoSEQ multiplex PCR. V, J and clone size are those of that table, while D and trimming were read from the DNA. In the table there are under 80,000 clones, 76% of which are singletons. Sequencing input: peripheral blood. The clonotype originates from a man in his sixties with COVID-19, enrolled during active disease.

CDR3 nucleotide sequence: TGTGCCAGCAGTTCCGTGACAGGGACAGGCGAGACCCAGTACTTC. Its translation: CASSSVTGTGETQYF. The chain has TRBV6-5 and TRBJ2-5; 8 nucleotides align to TRBD1. The germline gives CDR1 MNHEY, CDR2 SVGAGI. The CDR3 contains 15 residues. With V trimmed by 4 bases and J by 5 bases, 9 bases remained unmatched.